These 25 T cell receptor beta chains were sequenced from one sample in a study of OX40 agonist ivuxolimab in advanced cancers. Repertoires were generated with immunoSEQ multiplex PCR, while TCRdb's copy carries only in-frame clones and drops some. This sample yields approximately 69,000 clones, of which about 86% are seen a single time; around 0.73% belongs to the top ten. The sample consisted of CD4+ or CD8+ T cells sorted from blood, taken in a trial of the OX40 agonist ivuxolimab. Receptors were obtained from an adult with an advanced solid tumor such as melanoma, head and neck, liver or kidney cancer.

The chain is built from TRBV5-1 and TRBJ2-2; 11 bases are shared with TRBD2. Germline lookup yields CDR1 SGHRS and CDR2 YFSETQ. This CDR3 contains 18 residues. The junction had 11 bases not matched to a gene; V was cut back by 4 bases and J by 3 bases. The CDR3 region is CASSLIQLAGEYTGELFF. CDR3 in DNA: TGCGCCAGCAGCCTCATTCAACTAGCGGGGGAGTACACCGGGGAGCTGTTTTTT.

V and J are TRBV9 and TRBJ2-1; 10 bases map to TRBD1. There are 15 residues in the CDR3. CDR1 and CDR2 (germline): SGDLS, YYNGEE. V dropped 4 bases and J dropped 6; count of bases not matched to a gene: 7. The CDR3 coding sequence is TGTGCCAGCAGCTACCGGGACAGGGGATCCAATGAGCAGTTCTTC. This gives the protein CASSYRDRGSNEQFF.

The chain is built from TRBV6-6 and TRBJ2-7; 9 bases are a match to TRBD2. J was trimmed by 4 bases and V by 7 bases; bases with no gene match: 5. The CDR3 runs to 13 residues. Germline V gene lookup returns CDR1 MNHNY and CDR2 SVGAGI (reference sequence). This CDR3 reads CASTLAGRYEQYF. The CDR3 DNA follows: TGTGCCAGCACGCTAGCGGGAAGGTACGAGCAGTACTTC.

Within the sample, this clone is medium-sized. V is TRBV9 and J is TRBJ1-5; maybe TRBD1 (5 bases). The CDR3 runs to 15 residues. Germline loops: CDR1 SGDLS, CDR2 YYNGEE. V dropped 0 bases and J dropped 6 bases, with 13 bases sitting between them. The chain's CDR3 is CASSVEGSGSQPQHF. CDR3 nucleotide sequence: TGTGCCAGCAGCGTAGAGGGGTCAGGGAGTCAGCCCCAGCATTTT.

There are a few counts of this clone. V is TRBV11-1 and J is TRBJ1-3; TRBD1 matches 9 bases. Germline CDR1 is SGHAT and CDR2 is FQDESV (reference sequence). V lost 3 bases to trimming and J lost 1 base; unmatched junction nucleotides: 7. CDR3 length equals 17 residues. CDR3 nucleotides: TGTGCCAGCAGCTTTAACAGGGGGCGAGGATCTGGAAACACCATATATTTT. It codes for CASSFNRGRGSGNTIYF.

The gene calls are TRBV7-2 and TRBJ2-2; 11 bases fit TRBD2. V shed 5 bases and J 0 bases; nucleotides not matched to a gene: 2. Germline loops: CDR1 SGHTA, CDR2 FQGNSA. The CDR3 has 16 amino acids. The CDR3 bases are TGTGCCAGCAGCACGGGACTAGCGGCGAACACCGGGGAGCTGTTTTTT. This encodes CASSTGLAANTGELFF.

The rearrangement links TRBV30 to TRBJ1-5, with D possibly TRBD1 on 6 matching bases. This CDR3 has 14 amino acids. Between the trimmed V and J ends, which lost 2 bases and 4 bases, there was a span of 12 bases. Germline CDR1 reads GTSNPN; CDR2 reads SVGIG (reference sequence). In nucleotides, the CDR3 is TGTGCCTGGAGTCAGGGGACGATAAATCAGCCCCAGCATTTT. Translated: CAWSQGTINQPQHF.

This sequence joins TRBV19 and TRBJ2-3, with D possibly being TRBD1 (5 bases). Germline V gene lookup returns CDR1 LNHDA and CDR2 SQIVND (reference sequence). The CDR3 has 15 residues. Deletions cut 5 bases from V and 6 bases from J, with 18 bases between. DNA of the CDR3: TGTGCCAGTAGTCAATTGGGGCGACGGGTGGATACGCAGTATTTT. Its protein is CASSQLGRRVDTQYF.

The chain uses TRBV2 and TRBJ2-7; D may match TRBD1 or TRBD2 (5 bases each). Deletions cut 6 bases from V and 1 base from J, with 16 bases between. This CDR3 has 15 amino acids. In germline, CDR1 is SNHLY, CDR2 FYNNEI. CDR3: CASSRSGRLSYEQYF. CDR3 sequence (DNA): TGTGCCAGCAGCAGGTCGGGACGCCTGTCCTACGAGCAGTACTTC.

This clone came up once. The rearrangement joins TRBV25-1 to TRBJ1-2; 8 nucleotides line up with TRBD1. V lost 3 bases and J lost 4; bases outside the gene matches: 7. The CDR3 consists of 15 residues. Germline CDR1 MGHDK, CDR2 SYGVNS. The CDR3 is CASSEFRTGSYGYTF. The CDR3 DNA reads as TGTGCCAGCAGTGAGTTCCGGACAGGGTCCTATGGCTACACCTTC.

V usage is TRBV5-6 and J usage is TRBJ1-3, with D hard to call. V lost 0 bases and J 4 bases, leaving 14 bases between the germline ends. CDR1 is SGHDT, CDR2 YYEEEE, per germline. The CDR3 length is 16 residues. The CDR3 loop is CASSLGPTTIGNTIYF. The CDR3 bases are TGTGCCAGCAGCTTGGGGCCGACCACAATCGGAAACACCATATATTTT. Looking up the rest from reference TRBV5-6 and TRBJ1-3 gives the full variable domain: DAGVTQSPTHLIKTRGQQVTLRCSPKSGHDTVSWYQQALGQGPQFIFQYYEEEERQRGNFPDRFSGHQFPNYSSELNVNALLLGDSALYLCASSLGPTTIGNTIYFGEGSWLTVV.

The chain carries TRBV5-1 and TRBJ2-3; TRBD2 matches at 13 bases. The CDR3 length is 16 residues. The germline V gene encodes CDR1 SGHRS and CDR2 YFSETQ. Trimming at V came to 4 bases and at J to 4 bases, leaving 6 bases not matched to a gene. The CDR3 protein is CASSRRTSGSPDTQYF. The CDR3, as DNA: TGCGCCAGCAGCCGACGGACTAGCGGGAGCCCAGATACGCAGTATTTT.

The J gene is TRBJ2-2, the V gene TRBV7-5. TRBV7-5 is annotated as a pseudogene. CDR3 length equals 16 residues. Written as DNA, the CDR3 is TGTGCCAGAAGCTTAGCGGGCGGCGCGAACACCGGGGAGCTGTTTTTT. Amino acid sequence: CARSLAGGANTGELFF.

The CDR3, as DNA: TGTGCCAGCAGCTCAGGGGGGACTAATGAAAAACTGTTTTTT. It specifies CASSSGGTNEKLFF. The rearrangement uses TRBV28 and TRBJ1-4, with 7 bases fitting TRBD1. The V and J ends lost 6 bases and 2 bases, in that order; junction bases with no gene match: 3. Germline V gene data show CDR1 as MDHEN and CDR2 as SYDVKM. The CDR3 spans 14 residues.

J is TRBJ2-3 and V is TRBV5-4, with D unresolved. The CDR3 contains 13 residues. Germline V CDR1 and CDR2: SGHNT, YYREEE (reference sequence). V lost 3 bases and J lost 1, with 6 bases in between. CDR3: CASSSDGTDTQYF. The CDR3 DNA reads TGTGCCAGCAGCTCGGACGGCACAGATACGCAGTATTTT.

The chain is built from TRBV5-1 and TRBJ2-3; possibly TRBD1 for D (6 bases). Deletions cut 0 bases from V and 0 bases from J, with 11 bases between. Per germline, CDR1 SGHRS and CDR2 YFSETQ. This CDR3 has 16 amino acids. The CDR3 DNA reads as TGCGCCAGCAGCTTGGTGGGACATGCTAGCACAGATACGCAGTATTTT. Translation gives CASSLVGHASTDTQYF.

J is TRBJ2-1 and V is TRBV7-9; no clear D gene. Germline CDR1 and CDR2: SEHNR and FQNEAQ (reference sequence). This CDR3 region has 15 residues. Trimming cost V 5 bases and J 6 bases, with 17 bases left between them. CDR3 sequence reads: CASSPPFRYGNEQFF. CDR3 in DNA: TGTGCCAGCAGCCCCCCTTTTAGGTATGGCAATGAGCAGTTCTTC. The whole variable domain, remainder taken from reference TRBV7-9 and TRBJ2-1, is DTGVSQNPRHKITKRGQNVTFRCDPISEHNRLYWYRQTLGQGPEFLTYFQNEAQLEKSRLLSDRFSAERPKGSFSTLEIQRTEQGDSAMYLCASSPPFRYGNEQFFGPGTRLTVL.

The CDR3 reads CASRSKTGQCTEAFF. As DNA, the CDR3 is TGTGCAAGTCGCTCAAAAACGGGACAGTGCACTGAAGCTTTCTTT. V is TRBV12-2 and J is TRBJ1-1; the tabulated D call, TRBD1, remains unverified against the DNA. TRBV12-2 is termed a pseudogene. CDR3 length: 15 amino acids.

This chain joins TRBV11-1 and TRBJ1-1; 9 bases agree with TRBD1. With 1 base clipped from V and 10 bases from J, the junction kept 4 bases outside the gene matches. The germline V gene encodes CDR1 SGHAT and CDR2 FQDESV (reference sequence). This CDR3 is 13 amino acids long. The CDR3 nucleotides read TGTGCCAGCAGCTTAGATTGGGGACAGGGAGCTTTCTTT. As protein: CASSLDWGQGAFF.

The chain combines TRBV7-2 with TRBJ1-5, with 9 bases lining up with TRBD1. From germline, CDR1 is SGHTA and CDR2 FQGNSA. The CDR3 consists of 17 residues. After removal of 5 bases from V and 7 bases from J, the junction contained 15 bases not matched to a gene. The CDR3 DNA reads as TGTGCCAGCAGCCCGCTCCCGGGACAGGGTTTTTACCAGCCCCAGCATTTT. Residues: CASSPLPGQGFYQPQHF. The whole variable domain, remainder taken from reference TRBV7-2 and TRBJ1-5, is GAGVSQSPSNKVTEKGKDVELRCDPISGHTALYWYRQSLGQGLEFLIYFQGNSAPDKSGLPSDRFSAERTGGSVSTLTIQRTQQEDSAVYLCASSPLPGQGFYQPQHFGDGTRLSIL.

The V and J genes are TRBV6-1 and TRBJ1-2; D might be TRBD1 (5 bases). The CDR3 has 11 amino acids. V was clipped by 10 bases and J by 1 base, with 7 bases between them. CDR1 and CDR2 (germline): MNHNS, SASEGT. CDR3: CATTDNYGYTF. CDR3 sequence (DNA): TGTGCCACGACAGATAACTATGGCTACACCTTC.

The chain uses TRBV18 and TRBJ2-1; perhaps D is TRBD1 or TRBD2 (5 bases each). Germline V gives CDR1 KGHSH, CDR2 LQKENI. The CDR3 consists of 14 residues. V lost 0 bases, J lost 4 bases, and 7 bases lay in between. The CDR3 sequence: CASSPPGPYNEQFF. Here the CDR3 DNA reads TGTGCCAGCTCACCACCGGGACCTTACAATGAGCAGTTCTTC.

V and J are TRBV27 and TRBJ2-7; D may be TRBD1 or TRBD2 (5 bases each). Germline V lookup: CDR1 MNHEY, CDR2 SMNVEV (reference sequence). V gave up 3 bases and J gave up 8 bases, with 17 bases separating them. This CDR3 is built from 14 residues. The CDR3 nucleotides read TGTGCCAGCAGTTTTGGGGACGGCCGGGATAAGCAGTACTTC. Translated: CASSFGDGRDKQYF.

V usage is TRBV7-8 and J usage is TRBJ2-6, with 9 bases identical to TRBD2. This CDR3 is 17 amino acids long. Germline lookup yields CDR1 SGHVS and CDR2 FQNEAQ. The ends lost 6 bases at V and 0 bases at J; junction bases unmatched: 6. The CDR3 region has the DNA TGTGCCAGCAGGGAGCGGGGGGCAAGCTCTGGGGCCAACGTCCTGACTTTC. This translates into CASRERGASSGANVLTF.

The CDR3 DNA sequence: TGTGCCAGCAAACGTAACACAGATACGCAGTATTTT. This translates into CASKRNTDTQYF. This chain links TRBV7-9 with TRBJ2-3, with D unresolved. CDR3 length: 12 residues. Trimming shortened V by 7 bases and J by 2 bases, and 7 bases separated the two germline ends. Germline CDR1 SEHNR, CDR2 FQNEAQ (reference sequence).